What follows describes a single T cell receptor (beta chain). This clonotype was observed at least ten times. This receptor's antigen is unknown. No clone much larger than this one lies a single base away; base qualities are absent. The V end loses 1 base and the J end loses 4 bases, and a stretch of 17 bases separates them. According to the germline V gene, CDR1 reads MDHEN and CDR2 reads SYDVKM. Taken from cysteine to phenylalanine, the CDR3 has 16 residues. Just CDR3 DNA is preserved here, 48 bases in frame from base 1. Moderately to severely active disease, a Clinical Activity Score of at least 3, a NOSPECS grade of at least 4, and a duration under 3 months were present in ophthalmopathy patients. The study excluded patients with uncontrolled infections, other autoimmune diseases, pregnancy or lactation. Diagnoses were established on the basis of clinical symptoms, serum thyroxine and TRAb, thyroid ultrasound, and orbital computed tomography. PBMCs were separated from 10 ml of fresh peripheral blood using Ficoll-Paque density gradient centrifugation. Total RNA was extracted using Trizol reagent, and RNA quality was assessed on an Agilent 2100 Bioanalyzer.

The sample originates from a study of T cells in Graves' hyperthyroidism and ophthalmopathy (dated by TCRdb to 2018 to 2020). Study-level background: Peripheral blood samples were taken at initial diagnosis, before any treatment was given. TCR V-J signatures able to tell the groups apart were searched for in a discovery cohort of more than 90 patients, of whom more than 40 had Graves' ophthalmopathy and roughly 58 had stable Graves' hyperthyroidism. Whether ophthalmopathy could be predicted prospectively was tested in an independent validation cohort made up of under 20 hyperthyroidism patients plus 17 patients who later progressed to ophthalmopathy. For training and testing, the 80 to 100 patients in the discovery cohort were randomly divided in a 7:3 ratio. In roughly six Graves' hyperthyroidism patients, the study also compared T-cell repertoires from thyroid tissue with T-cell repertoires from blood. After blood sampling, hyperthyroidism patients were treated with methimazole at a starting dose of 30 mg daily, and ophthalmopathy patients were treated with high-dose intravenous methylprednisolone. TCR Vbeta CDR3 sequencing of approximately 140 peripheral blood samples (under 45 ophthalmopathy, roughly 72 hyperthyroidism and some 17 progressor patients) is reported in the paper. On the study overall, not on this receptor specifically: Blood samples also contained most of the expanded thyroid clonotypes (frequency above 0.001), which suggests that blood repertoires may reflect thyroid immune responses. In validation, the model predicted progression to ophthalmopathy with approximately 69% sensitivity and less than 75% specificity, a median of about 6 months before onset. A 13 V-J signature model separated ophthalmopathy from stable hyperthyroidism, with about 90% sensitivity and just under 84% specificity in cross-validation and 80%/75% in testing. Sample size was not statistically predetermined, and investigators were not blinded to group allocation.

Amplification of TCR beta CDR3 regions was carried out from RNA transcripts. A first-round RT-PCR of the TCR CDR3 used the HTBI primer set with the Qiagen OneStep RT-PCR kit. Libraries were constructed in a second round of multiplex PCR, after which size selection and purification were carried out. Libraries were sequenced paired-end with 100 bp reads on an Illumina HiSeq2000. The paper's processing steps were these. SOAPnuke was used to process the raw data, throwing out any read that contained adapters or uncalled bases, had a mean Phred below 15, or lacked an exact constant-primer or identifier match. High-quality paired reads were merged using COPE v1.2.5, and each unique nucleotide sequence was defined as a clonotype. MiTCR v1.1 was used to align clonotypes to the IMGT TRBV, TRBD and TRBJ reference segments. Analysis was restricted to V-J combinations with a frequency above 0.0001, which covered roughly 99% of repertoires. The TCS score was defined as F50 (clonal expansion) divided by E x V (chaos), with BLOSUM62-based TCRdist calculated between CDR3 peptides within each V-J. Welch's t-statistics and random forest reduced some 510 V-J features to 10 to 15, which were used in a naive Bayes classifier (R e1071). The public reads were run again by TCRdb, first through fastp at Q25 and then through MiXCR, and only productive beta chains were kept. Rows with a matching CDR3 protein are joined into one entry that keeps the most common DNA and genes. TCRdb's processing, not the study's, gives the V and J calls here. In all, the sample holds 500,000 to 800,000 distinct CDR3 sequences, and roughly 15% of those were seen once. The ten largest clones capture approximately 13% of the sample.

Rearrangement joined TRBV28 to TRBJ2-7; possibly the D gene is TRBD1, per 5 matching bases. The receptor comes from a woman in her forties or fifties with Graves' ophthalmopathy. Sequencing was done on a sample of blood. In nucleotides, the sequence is TGTGCCAGCAGTTTATTAGGGATCCAGGGTGGGTACGAGCAGTACTTC. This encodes CASSLLGIQGGYEQYF.